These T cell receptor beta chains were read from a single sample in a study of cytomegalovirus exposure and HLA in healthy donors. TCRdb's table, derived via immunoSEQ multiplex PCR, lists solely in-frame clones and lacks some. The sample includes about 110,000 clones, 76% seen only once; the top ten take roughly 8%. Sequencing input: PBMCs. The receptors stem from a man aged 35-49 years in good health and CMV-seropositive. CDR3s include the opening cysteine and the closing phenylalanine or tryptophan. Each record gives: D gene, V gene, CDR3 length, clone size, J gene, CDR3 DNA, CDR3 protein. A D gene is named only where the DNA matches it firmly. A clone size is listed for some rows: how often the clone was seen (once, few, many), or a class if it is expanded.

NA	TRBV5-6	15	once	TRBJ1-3	TGTGCCAGCAGCTTCGGGGAAGTCGACGGAAACACCATATATTTT	CASSFGEVDGNTIYF
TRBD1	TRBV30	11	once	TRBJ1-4	TGTGCCTGGGGGATAGGGGGCGGACTGTTTTTT	CAWGIGGGLFF
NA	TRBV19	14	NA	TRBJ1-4	TGTGCCAGTAGGGGGGGACGGCTTAATGAAAAACTGTTTTTT	CASRGGRLNEKLFF
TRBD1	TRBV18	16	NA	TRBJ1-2	TGTGCCAGCTCACCGACAGGGGGATTAACGGGAGATGGCTACACCTTC	CASSPTGGLTGDGYTF
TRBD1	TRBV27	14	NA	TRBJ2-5	TGTGCCAGCAGTTCATTGGGACAGGCCGAGACCCAGTACTTC	CASSSLGQAETQYF
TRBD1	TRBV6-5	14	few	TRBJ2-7	TGTGCCAGCAGCCACCGGGACAGGGGTGTCGAGCAGTACTTC	CASSHRDRGVEQYF
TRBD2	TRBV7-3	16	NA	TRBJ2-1	TGTGCCAGCAGCTCCACCGTGGGACTAGGCTACAATGAGCAGTTCTTC	CASSSTVGLGYNEQFF
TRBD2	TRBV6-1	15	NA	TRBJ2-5	TGTGCCAGCATGGTAGAGCGGGGGTACCAAGAGACCCAGTACTTC	CASMVERGYQETQYF
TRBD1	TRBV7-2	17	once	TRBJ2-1	TGTGCCAGCAGCTTAGCCTCAAGGGACAGGGGCTCCAATGAGCAGTTCTTC	CASSLASRDRGSNEQFF
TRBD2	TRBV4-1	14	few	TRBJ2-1	TGCGCCAGCAGCCGGGAGGCGGGAGCGCCTGAGCAGTTCTTC	CASSREAGAPEQFF
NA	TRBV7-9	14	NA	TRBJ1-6	TGTGCCAGCAGCTTTATCAGGGGTGATTCACCCCTCCACTTT	CASSFIRGDSPLHF
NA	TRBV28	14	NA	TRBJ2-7	TGTGCCAGCACCGTACCCGGGAGCTCCTACGAGCAGTACTTC	CASTVPGSSYEQYF
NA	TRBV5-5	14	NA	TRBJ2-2	TGTGCCAGCAGCTTGGACAGGGTGGGCGGGGAGCTGTTTTTT	CASSLDRVGGELFF
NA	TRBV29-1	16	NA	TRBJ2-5	TGCAGCGCCCGACTGCGGGATCGTTCTCACCAAGAGACCCAGTACTTC	CSARLRDRSHQETQYF
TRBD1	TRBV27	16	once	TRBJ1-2	TGTGCCAGCAGTTTAATGCCGGGACAGGTGAACTATGGCTACACCTTC	CASSLMPGQVNYGYTF
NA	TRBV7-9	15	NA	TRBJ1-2	TGTGCCAGCAGCTTAGCGGGGGGACGCTACTATGGCTACACCTTC	CASSLAGGRYYGYTF
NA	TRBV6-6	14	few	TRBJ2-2	TGTGCCAGCAGTTCGCAGGGGAGCACCGGGGAGCTGTTTTTT	CASSSQGSTGELFF
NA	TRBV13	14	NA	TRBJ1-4	TGTGCCAGCAGCCCCCGGCAGGGGAAGGAAAAACTGTTTTTT	CASSPRQGKEKLFF
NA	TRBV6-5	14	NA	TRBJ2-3	TGTGCCAGCACTACTAGCACTAGCTTATATACGCAGTATTTT	CASTTSTSLYTQYF
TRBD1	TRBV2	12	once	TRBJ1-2	TGTGCCAGCAGTTGGACAGGGGCCGGCTACACCTTC	CASSWTGAGYTF
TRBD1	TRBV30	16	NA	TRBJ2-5	TGTGCCTGGAGTGTACGGACAGGGGGAGGTCAAGAGACCCAGTACTTC	CAWSVRTGGGQETQYF
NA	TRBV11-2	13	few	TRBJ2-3	TGTGCCAGCAGCTTAGATCGAGGCAGCCCGCAGTATTTT	CASSLDRGSPQYF
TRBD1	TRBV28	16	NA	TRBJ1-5	TGTGCCAGCAGCCTAGGGGACAGGGGGTTCCATCAGCCCCAGCATTTT	CASSLGDRGFHQPQHF
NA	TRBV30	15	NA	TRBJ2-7	TGTGCCTGGAGTGGTATACCGGGCAGGGTAGGCGAGCAGTACTTC	CAWSGIPGRVGEQYF
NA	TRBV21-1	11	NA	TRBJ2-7	TGTGCCAGCAGCAAAAGGGGGCAGGGGCACTTC	CASSKRGQGHF
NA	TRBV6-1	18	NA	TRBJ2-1	TGTGCCAGCAGTGAAGAGCCCCGGGTCATATTCGGGTACAATGAGCAGTTCTTC	CASSEEPRVIFGYNEQFF
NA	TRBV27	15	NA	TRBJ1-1	TGTGCCAGCAGTTTATACGGGGGTTTGGATACTGAAGCTTTCTTT	CASSLYGGLDTEAFF
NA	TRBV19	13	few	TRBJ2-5	TGTGCCAGTAGCCGCGGGCTCGGTTATGAGCAGTACTTC	CASSRGLGYEQYF
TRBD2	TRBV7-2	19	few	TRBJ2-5	TGTGCCAGCAGCTTAGTCCCCCTTACTAGCGGGGGAGAGAGAGAGACCCAGTACTTC	CASSLVPLTSGGERETQYF
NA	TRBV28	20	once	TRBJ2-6	TGTGCCAGCAGTTTTGGATCTACGGGACTTCTCCGCTCTGGGGCCAACGTCCTGACTTTC	CASSFGSTGLLRSGANVLTF
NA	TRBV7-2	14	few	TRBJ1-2	TGTGCCAGCAGCCCGCCGACAGGACACCGGGGCTACACCTTC	CASSPPTGHRGYTF
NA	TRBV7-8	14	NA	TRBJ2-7	TGTGCCAGCAGCGGGGAGGAGGGGCCCTACGAGCAGTACTTC	CASSGEEGPYEQYF
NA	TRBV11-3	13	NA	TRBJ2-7	TGTGCCAGCAGCTTAGGGACAGCCTACGAGCAGTACTTC	CASSLGTAYEQYF
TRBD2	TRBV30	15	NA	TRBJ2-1	TGTGCCTGGAGTGGGGGACTAGCGGGATGGAATGAGCAGTTCTTC	CAWSGGLAGWNEQFF
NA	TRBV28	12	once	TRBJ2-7	TGTGCCAGCAGTTTGACGAGGCACGAGCAGTACTTC	CASSLTRHEQYF
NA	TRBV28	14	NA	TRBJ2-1	TGTGCCAGCAGCCTAACGGGACTCTACAATGAGCAGTTCTTC	CASSLTGLYNEQFF
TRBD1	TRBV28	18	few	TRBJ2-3	TGTGCCAGCAGTTCCCCTGACAGGGGGTATTCCATCACAGATACGCAGTATTTT	CASSSPDRGYSITDTQYF
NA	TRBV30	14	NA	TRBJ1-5	TGTGCCTGGAAAAGGGGTAGTAGCAATCAGCCCCAGCATTTT	CAWKRGSSNQPQHF
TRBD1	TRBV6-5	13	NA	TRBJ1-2	TGTGCCAGCAGAGAGGGGGCGGACTATGGCTACACCTTC	CASREGADYGYTF
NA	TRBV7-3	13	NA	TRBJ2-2	TGTGCCAGCAGCTACGGTTTCACCGGGGAGCTGTTTTTT	CASSYGFTGELFF
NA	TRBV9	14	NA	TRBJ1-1	TGTGCCAGCAGCGTAGCAACGGGGAACACTGAAGCTTTCTTT	CASSVATGNTEAFF
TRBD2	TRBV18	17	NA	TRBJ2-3	TGTGCCAGCTCACCCCGCTGGACTAGCGGGGGCACAGATACGCAGTATTTT	CASSPRWTSGGTDTQYF
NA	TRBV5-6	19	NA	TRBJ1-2	TGTGCCAGCAGCTTTTTCTGGAGGCTAGCTCGGACGGAGGACTATGGCTACACCTTC	CASSFFWRLARTEDYGYTF
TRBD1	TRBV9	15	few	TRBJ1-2	TGTGCCAGCAGCGAACCGGGACAGGGTATAGTTGGCTACACCTTC	CASSEPGQGIVGYTF
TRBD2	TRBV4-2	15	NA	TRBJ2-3	TGTGCCAGCAGCCGCGACTGGCGGGGGTCAGATACGCAGTATTTT	CASSRDWRGSDTQYF
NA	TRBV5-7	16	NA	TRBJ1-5	TGTGCCAGCAGCTTGGGAGAGGAAGGGGGATATCAGCCCCAGCATTTT	CASSLGEEGGYQPQHF
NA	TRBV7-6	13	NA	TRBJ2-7	TGTGCCAGCAGCCCGGACAGTTCCTACGAGCAGTACTTC	CASSPDSSYEQYF
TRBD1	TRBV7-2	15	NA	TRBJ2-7	TGTGCCAGCAGCTTTTCCGGGACAGACTCCTACGAGCAGTACTTC	CASSFSGTDSYEQYF
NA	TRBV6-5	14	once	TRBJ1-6	TGTGCCAGCAGTTCCACATTCTATAATTCACCCCTCCACTTT	CASSSTFYNSPLHF
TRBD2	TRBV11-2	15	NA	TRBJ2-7	TGTGCCAGCAGCATAGCTAGCGGGACAACCTACGAGCAGTACTTC	CASSIASGTTYEQYF
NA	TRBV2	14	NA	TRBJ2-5	TGTGCCTCCCCGGAGGGAACAAACCAAGAGACCCAGTACTTC	CASPEGTNQETQYF
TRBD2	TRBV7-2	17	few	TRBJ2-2	TGTGCCAGCAGCTTGGGACTAGCGGGGGGGCGGACCGGGGAGCTGTTTTTT	CASSLGLAGGRTGELFF
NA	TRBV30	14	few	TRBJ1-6	TGTGCCTGGAGTAGGGTCGGGGAGGATTCACCCCTCCACTTT	CAWSRVGEDSPLHF
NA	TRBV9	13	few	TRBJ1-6	TGTGCCAGCAGCGTAGGGAGGGATTCACCCCTCCACTTT	CASSVGRDSPLHF
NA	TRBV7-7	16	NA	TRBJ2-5	TGTGCTAGCAGCTTAGGAGGCCGGGTAGTCCAAGAGACCCAGTACTTC	CASSLGGRVVQETQYF
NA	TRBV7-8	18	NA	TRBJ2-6	TGTGCCAGCAGTTCCGGGACTGCGCGTTCCTCTGGGGCCAACGTCCTGACTTTC	CASSSGTARSSGANVLTF
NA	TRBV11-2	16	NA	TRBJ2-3	TGTGCCAGCAGCTTATATGCGGGGAAAACCACAGATACGCAGTATTTT	CASSLYAGKTTDTQYF
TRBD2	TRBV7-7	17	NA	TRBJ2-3	TGTGCTAGCAGCCCATCGCCTCGGGAGGGCCAGACAGATACGCAGTATTTT	CASSPSPREGQTDTQYF
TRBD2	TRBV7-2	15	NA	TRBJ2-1	TGTGCCAGCAGGATGGGACTAGCCTACTACAATGAGCAGTTCTTC	CASRMGLAYYNEQFF